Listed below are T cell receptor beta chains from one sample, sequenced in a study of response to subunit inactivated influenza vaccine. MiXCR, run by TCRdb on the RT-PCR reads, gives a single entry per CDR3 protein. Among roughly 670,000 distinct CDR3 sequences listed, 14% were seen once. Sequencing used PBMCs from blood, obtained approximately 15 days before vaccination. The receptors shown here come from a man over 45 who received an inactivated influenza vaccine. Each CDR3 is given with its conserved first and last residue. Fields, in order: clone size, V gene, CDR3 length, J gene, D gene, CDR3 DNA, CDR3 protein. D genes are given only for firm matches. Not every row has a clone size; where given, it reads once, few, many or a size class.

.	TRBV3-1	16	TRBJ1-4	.	TGTGCCAGCAGCCAAAGGGGGAGCGGAGATAATGAAAAACTGTTTTTT	CASSQRGSGDNEKLFF
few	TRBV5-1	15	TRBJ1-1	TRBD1	TGCGCCAGCAGCTCTATGGACAGGGAGTCTACTGAAGCTTTCTTT	CASSSMDRESTEAFF
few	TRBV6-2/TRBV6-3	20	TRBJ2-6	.	TGTGCCAGCAGTCATCTCAGGGGTGAGCGGGACCCTTCTGGGGCCAACGTCCTGACTTTC	CASSHLRGERDPSGANVLTF
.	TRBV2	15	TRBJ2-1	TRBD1	TGTGCCAGCAGCGACCGGGACAGAGACTACAATGAGCAGTTCTTC	CASSDRDRDYNEQFF
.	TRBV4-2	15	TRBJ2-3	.	TGTGCCAGCAGCCACGAAGCTATCGGGCCTGATACGCAGTATTTT	CASSHEAIGPDTQYF
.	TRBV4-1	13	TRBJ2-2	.	TGCGCCAGCCGACGGAGTTACACCGGGGAGCTGTTTTTT	CASRRSYTGELFF
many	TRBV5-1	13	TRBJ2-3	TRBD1	TGCGCCAGCAGCGCGACAGGGTTGGATACGCAGTATTTT	CASSATGLDTQYF
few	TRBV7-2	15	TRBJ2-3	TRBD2	TGTGCCAGCAGCATACTAGCGGGGGGCTTAGATACGCAGTATTTT	CASSILAGGLDTQYF
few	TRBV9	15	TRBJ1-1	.	TGTGCCAGCAGCGTAGCCCCGGATATGAACACTGAAGCTTTCTTT	CASSVAPDMNTEAFF
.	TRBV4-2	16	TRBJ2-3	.	TGTGCCAGCAGCCAGGCCGCGGGGCGGGGCACAGATACGCAGTATTTT	CASSQAAGRGTDTQYF
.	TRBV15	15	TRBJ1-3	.	TGTGCCACCAGCAGAGGAGGTCAGAGAGGAAACACCATATATTTT	CATSRGGQRGNTIYF
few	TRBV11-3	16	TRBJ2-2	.	TGTGCCAGCAGCTTATCTGGCGGGATGGGGACCGGGGAGCTGTTTTTT	CASSLSGGMGTGELFF
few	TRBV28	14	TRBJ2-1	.	TGTGCCAGCAGTTTTGGGTCAAATTACAATGAGCAGTTCTTC	CASSFGSNYNEQFF
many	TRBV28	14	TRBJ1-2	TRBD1	TGTGCCAGCAGTTTGGGACAGGGGATCTATGGCTACACCTTC	CASSLGQGIYGYTF
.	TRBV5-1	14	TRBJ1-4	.	TGTGCCAGCAGCTTGGTCGGAACTAATGAAAAACTGTTTTTT	CASSLVGTNEKLFF
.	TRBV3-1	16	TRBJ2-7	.	TGTGCCAGCAGCCAAGGGGTCAGTCCTAGCTCCTACGAGCAGTACTTC	CASSQGVSPSSYEQYF
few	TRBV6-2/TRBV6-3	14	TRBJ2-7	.	TGTGCCAGCAGTTACAGGCGGGGTAACTACGAGCAGTACTTC	CASSYRRGNYEQYF
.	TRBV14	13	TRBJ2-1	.	TGTGCCAGCAGCCAGGAAATAAAGGACGAGCAGTTCTTC	CASSQEIKDEQFF
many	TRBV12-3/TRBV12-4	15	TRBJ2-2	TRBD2	TGTGCCAGCAGTTTGACGGGAGGAGGAACCGGGGAGCTGTTTTTT	CASSLTGGGTGELFF
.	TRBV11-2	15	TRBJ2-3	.	TGTGCCAGCAGCTTAGTCGCGAAAAGCACAGATACGCAGTATTTT	CASSLVAKSTDTQYF
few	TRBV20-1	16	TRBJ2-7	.	TGCAGTGCTAGAGGGGGTTGGGACGCCCTGGCCTACGAGCAGTACTTC	CSARGGWDALAYEQYF
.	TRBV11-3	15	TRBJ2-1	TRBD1	TGTGCCAGCAGCTTGACCCCCGGACAGGCGAATAAGCAGTTCTTC	CASSLTPGQANKQFF
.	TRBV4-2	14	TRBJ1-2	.	TGTGCCAGCAGCCAAGCCTACAGGGATGGCGGCTACACCTTC	CASSQAYRDGGYTF
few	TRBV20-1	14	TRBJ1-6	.	TGCAGTGCTAAACCGGGACACAATAATTCACCCCTCCACTTT	CSAKPGHNNSPLHF
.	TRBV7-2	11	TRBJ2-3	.	TGTGCCAGCAGCCCGTTAGATACGCAGTATTTT	CASSPLDTQYF
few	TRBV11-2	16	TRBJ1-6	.	TGTGCCAGCAGCCTCGACCTTACCTCCTATAATTCACCCCTCCACTTT	CASSLDLTSYNSPLHF
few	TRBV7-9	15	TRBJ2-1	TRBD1	TGTGCCAGCAGCCGCTCGGGGACAGCCAACAATGAGCAGTTCTTC	CASSRSGTANNEQFF
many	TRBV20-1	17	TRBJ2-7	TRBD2	TGCAGTGCTAGAGATCGGCGACTAGCGGGGAAACACTACGAGCAGTACTTC	CSARDRRLAGKHYEQYF
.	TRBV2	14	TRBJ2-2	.	TGTGCCAGCCCCGGGGCATCGGACACCGGGGAGCTGTTTTTT	CASPGASDTGELFF
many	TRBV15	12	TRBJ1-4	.	TGTGCCACCAGCATAAACCGGGAAAAACTGTTTTTT	CATSINREKLFF
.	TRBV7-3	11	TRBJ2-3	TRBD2	TGTGCCAGCAGCGCGGGAGGGCCGCAGTATTTT	CASSAGGPQYF
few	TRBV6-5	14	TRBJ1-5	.	TGTGCCAGCAGTAACGAACAGGGTTATCAGCCCCAGCATTTT	CASSNEQGYQPQHF
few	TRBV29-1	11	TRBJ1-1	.	TGCAGCGTTGAAACTCGTACTGAAGCTTTCTTT	CSVETRTEAFF
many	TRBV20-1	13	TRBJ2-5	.	TGCAGTGCTAGACAGGGCGGAGAGAGGACCCAGTACTTC	CSARQGGERTQYF
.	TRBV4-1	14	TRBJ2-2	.	TGCGCCAGCAGCCAAGAGGGAAAGACCGGGGAGCTGTTTTTT	CASSQEGKTGELFF
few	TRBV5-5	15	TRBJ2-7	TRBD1	TGTGCCAGCAGCTCAGTCCGGGACAGCCTCTACGAGCAGTACTTC	CASSSVRDSLYEQYF
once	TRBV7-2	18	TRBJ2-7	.	TGTGCCAGCAGCTTAGCGAAGGGTGACAGGACTTATTCCTACGAGCAGTACTTC	CASSLAKGDRTYSYEQYF
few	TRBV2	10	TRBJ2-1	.	TGTGCCAGCAGTGGTCTAGAGAACTTCTTC	CASSGLENFF
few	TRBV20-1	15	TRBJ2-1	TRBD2	TGCAGTGCCCAATCCGGGACTAGTTCTTTGAATGAGCAGTTCTTC	CSAQSGTSSLNEQFF
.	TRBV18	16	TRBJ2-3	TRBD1	TGTGCCAGCTCACCAACCCGACAGGGGGCCACAGATACGCAGTATTTT	CASSPTRQGATDTQYF
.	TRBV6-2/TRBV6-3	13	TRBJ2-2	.	TGTGCCAGCAGCCGGGGACAAGCGTGGGAGCTGTTTTTT	CASSRGQAWELFF
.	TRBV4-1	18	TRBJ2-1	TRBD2	TGCGCCAGCAGCCACTCGGGACTAGCGGGGGCCATTGGGGATGAGCAGTTCTTC	CASSHSGLAGAIGDEQFF
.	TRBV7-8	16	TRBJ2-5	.	TGTGCCAGCAGCTTATTAAGGGGGCGGAGGGGAGAGACCCAGTACTTC	CASSLLRGRRGETQYF
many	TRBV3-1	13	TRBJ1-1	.	TGTGCCACCCAGGGGACATCGGGCACTGAAGCTTTCTTT	CATQGTSGTEAFF
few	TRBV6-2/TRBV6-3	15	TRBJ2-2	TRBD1	TGTGCCAGCAGTTTTGACAGGGCCCTTTCCGGGGAGCTGTTTTTT	CASSFDRALSGELFF
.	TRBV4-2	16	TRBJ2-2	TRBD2	TGTGCCAGCAGCCAAGTAATTAGCGGGAGGCCCGGGGAGCTGTTTTTT	CASSQVISGRPGELFF
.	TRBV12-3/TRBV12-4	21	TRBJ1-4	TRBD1	TGTGCCAGCAGTTTAAATAGGAGTTGGAGACAGGGGGCGCCCACTAATGAAAAACTGTTTTTT	CASSLNRSWRQGAPTNEKLFF